These 14 T cell receptor beta chains originate from one sample sequenced in a study of OX40 agonist ivuxolimab in advanced cancers. Assay used: immunoSEQ multiplex PCR; TCRdb lists only in-frame clones, some missing. The sample contains 60,000 to 95,000 clones, around 84% of which appear only once. Sequencing was performed on CD4+ or CD8+ T cells sorted from blood, taken in a trial of the OX40 agonist ivuxolimab. These TCRs come from an adult with an advanced solid tumor such as melanoma, head and neck, liver or kidney cancer.

This clone was seen once. V and J are TRBV6-4 and TRBJ2-3; 13 bases align to TRBD2. This CDR3 region has 15 residues. The trim removed 5 bases at V and 7 bases at J, leaving 6 bases unmatched. Germline CDR1 and CDR2: MRHNA and SNTAGT. Here the CDR3 DNA reads TGTGCCAGCAGTTCACTAGCGGGAGGGCCCTATACGCAGTATTTT. Its protein is CASSSLAGGPYTQYF.

This clone appeared a few times. The chain is built from TRBV7-9 and TRBJ2-1, with 8 bases identical to TRBD2. After removal of 1 base from V and 4 bases from J, the junction contained 6 bases not matched to a gene. The germline V gene has CDR1 SEHNR and CDR2 FQNEAQ (reference sequence). The CDR3 sequence is 16 residues long. The CDR3 nucleotides read TGTGCCAGCAGCTTAGGGGCTAGCGGGTATTACAATGAGCAGTTCTTC. As protein: CASSLGASGYYNEQFF. The entire variable domain, with the rest obtained from reference TRBV7-9 and TRBJ2-1, is as follows: DTGVSQNPRHKITKRGQNVTFRCDPISEHNRLYWYRQTLGQGPEFLTYFQNEAQLEKSRLLSDRFSAERPKGSFSTLEIQRTEQGDSAMYLCASSLGASGYYNEQFFGPGTRLTVL.

The chain links TRBV5-6 to TRBJ2-5, with D tentatively TRBD1 or TRBD2 (6 bases each). Germline-derived CDR1 and CDR2 are SGHDT and YYEEEE. Trimming left V 4 bases short and J 11 bases short, with 21 bases between. This CDR3 contains 14 residues. CDR3 in DNA: TGTGCCAGCAGCGTCCCGGGGGCGTTCGCAGAGCAGTACTTC. Translation: CASSVPGAFAEQYF.

The rearrangement joins TRBV5-1 to TRBJ1-3, with unresolved D. Germline values: CDR1 SGHRS, CDR2 YFSETQ. This CDR3 contains 14 residues. Trimming shortened V by 4 bases and J by 0 bases, and 8 bases separated the two germline ends. CDR3 sequence (DNA): TGCGCCAGCAGCGAAGGCCGCTCTGGAAACACCATATATTTT. It is translated as CASSEGRSGNTIYF.

V gene TRBV5-1 combines with J gene TRBJ2-3, with a possible D match to TRBD2 (5 bases). This CDR3 spans 13 amino acids. Germline V CDR1 and CDR2: SGHRS, YFSETQ. The ends were cut back, 4 bases at V and 0 bases at J, with 6 bases in the middle. The CDR3 reads CASSRTSTDTQYF. The CDR3 DNA is TGCGCCAGCAGCAGGACTAGCACAGATACGCAGTATTTT.

This clone appeared a few times. V usage is TRBV5-4 and J usage is TRBJ1-5, with D unclear. Trimming pared 5 bases from V and 4 bases from J, leaving 10 bases between. The germline V gene has CDR1 SGHNT and CDR2 YYREEE (reference sequence). CDR3 length equals 13 residues. CDR3 in amino acids: CASSPDPNQPQHF. Written as DNA, the CDR3 is TGTGCCAGCAGTCCGGATCCTAATCAGCCCCAGCATTTT.

This chain joins TRBV6-5 and TRBJ1-5, with D possibly matching TRBD1 (5 bases). CDR1 MNHEY and CDR2 SVGAGI come from the germline V gene. This CDR3 spans 15 amino acids. V lost 8 bases, J lost 0 bases, and 14 bases lay in between. The DNA for the CDR3 is TGTGCCAGCCGTAACACAGGAACTAGCAATCAGCCCCAGCATTTT. Amino acids: CASRNTGTSNQPQHF.

The chain carries TRBV27 and TRBJ2-1; D is possibly TRBD1 (5 bases). With 7 bases removed from V and 2 bases from J, the gap between germline ends came to 15 bases. Looked up from germline, CDR1 is MNHEY and CDR2 is SMNVEV (reference sequence). This CDR3 contains 15 residues. CDR3 residues: CASKGLGDAYNEQFF. CDR3 nucleotide sequence: TGTGCCAGCAAGGGGCTGGGTGACGCCTACAATGAGCAGTTCTTC.

This clone is medium-sized within its sample. The chain employs TRBV5-6 and TRBJ2-7; D is uncertain. Germline-derived CDR1 and CDR2 are SGHDT and YYEEEE. The CDR3 spans 16 residues. V dropped 4 bases and J dropped 4 bases, with 21 bases sitting between them. CDR3 region: CASSLGRGILNYEQYF. In nucleotides, the CDR3 is TGTGCCAGCAGCCTAGGGCGCGGTATCCTTAATTACGAGCAGTACTTC. Full variable domain (rest looked up from reference TRBV5-6 and TRBJ2-7): DAGVTQSPTHLIKTRGQQVTLRCSPKSGHDTVSWYQQALGQGPQFIFQYYEEEERQRGNFPDRFSGHQFPNYSSELNVNALLLGDSALYLCASSLGRGILNYEQYFGPGTRLTVT.

The CDR3 nucleotides read TGTGCCAGCAGCAAAGAAACAGGGACCTACGAGCAGTACTTC. Encoded protein: CASSKETGTYEQYF. The rearrangement links TRBV7-2 to TRBJ2-7, with D maybe TRBD1 (6 bases). Germline V gene data show CDR1 as SGHTA and CDR2 as FQGNSA. The CDR3 extends over 14 amino acids. The V and J ends lost 5 bases and 2 bases respectively, with 13 bases between them.

This chain uses TRBV2 with TRBJ2-7; D is uncertain. The germline V gene has CDR1 SNHLY and CDR2 FYNNEI. The CDR3 is 14 amino acids. V lost 8 bases, J lost 2 bases, and 16 bases lay in between. As DNA, the CDR3 is TGTGCCAGCCCCCCCACCTCCTCTCCCTACGAGCAGTACTTC. It yields the protein CASPPTSSPYEQYF.

This sequence joins TRBV11-2 and TRBJ2-7; TRBD2 matches at 10 bases. The CDR3 loop spans 14 amino acids. The trim removed 2 bases at V and 5 bases at J, leaving 3 bases unmatched. Germline V gene sequence: CDR1 SGHAT, CDR2 FQNNGV. CDR3 region: CASSLTSGTNEQYF. The CDR3 DNA follows: TGTGCCAGCAGCTTAACTAGCGGGACTAACGAGCAGTACTTC.

This sequence joins TRBV11-2 and TRBJ2-1, with TRBD2 matching 9 bases. The CDR3 consists of 15 residues. Per germline, CDR1 SGHAT and CDR2 FQNNGV. V dropped 6 bases and J dropped 4; count of bases not matched to a gene: 7. CDR3: CASRTSGQPYNEQFF. In DNA, the CDR3 is TGTGCCAGCAGGACTAGCGGTCAGCCGTACAATGAGCAGTTCTTC. The complete variable domain, with remaining parts taken from reference TRBV11-2 and TRBJ2-1, reads EAGVAQSPRYKIIEKRQSVAFWCNPISGHATLYWYQQILGQGPKLLIQFQNNGVVDDSQLPKDRFSAERLKGVDSTLKIQPAKLEDSAVYLCASRTSGQPYNEQFFGPGTRLTVL.

For this clone: The sample has other DNA sequences that encode this CDR3 too. The rearrangement joins TRBV2 to TRBJ1-1; 8 bases map to TRBD1. V gave up 1 base and J gave up 11 bases; unmatched junction bases: 12. This CDR3 contains 15 residues. CDR1 and CDR2 from the germline V gene are SNHLY and FYNNEI. The CDR3 here is CASSEGEQGGAVAFF. CDR3 DNA: TGTGCCAGCAGTGAAGGCGAACAGGGGGGCGCAGTCGCTTTCTTT.